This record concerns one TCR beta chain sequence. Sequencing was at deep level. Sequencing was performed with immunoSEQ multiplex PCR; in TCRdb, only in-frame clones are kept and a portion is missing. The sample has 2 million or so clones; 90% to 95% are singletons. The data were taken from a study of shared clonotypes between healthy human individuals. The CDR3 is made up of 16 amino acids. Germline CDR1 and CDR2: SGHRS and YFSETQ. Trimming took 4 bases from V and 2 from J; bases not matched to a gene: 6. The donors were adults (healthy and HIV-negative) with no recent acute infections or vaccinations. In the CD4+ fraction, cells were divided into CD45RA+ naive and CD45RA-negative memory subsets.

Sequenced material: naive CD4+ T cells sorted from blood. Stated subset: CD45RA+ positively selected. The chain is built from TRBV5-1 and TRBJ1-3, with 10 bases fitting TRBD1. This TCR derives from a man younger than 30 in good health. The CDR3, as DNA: TGCGCCAGCAGCCTTGAGGGACAGGGGACTGGAAACACCATATATTTT. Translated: CASSLEGQGTGNTIYF.